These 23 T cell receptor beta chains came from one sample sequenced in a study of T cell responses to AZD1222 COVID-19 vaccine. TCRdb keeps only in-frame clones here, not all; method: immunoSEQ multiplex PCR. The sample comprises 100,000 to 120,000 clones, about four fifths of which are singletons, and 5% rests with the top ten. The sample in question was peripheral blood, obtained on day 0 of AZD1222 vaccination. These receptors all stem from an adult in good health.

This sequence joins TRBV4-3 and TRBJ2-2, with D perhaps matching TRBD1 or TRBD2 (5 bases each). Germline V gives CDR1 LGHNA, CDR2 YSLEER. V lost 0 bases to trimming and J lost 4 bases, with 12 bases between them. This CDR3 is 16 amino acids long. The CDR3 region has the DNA TGCGCCAGCAGCCAAGACCTCGCAGGGAGCACCGGGGAGCTGTTTTTT. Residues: CASSQDLAGSTGELFF.

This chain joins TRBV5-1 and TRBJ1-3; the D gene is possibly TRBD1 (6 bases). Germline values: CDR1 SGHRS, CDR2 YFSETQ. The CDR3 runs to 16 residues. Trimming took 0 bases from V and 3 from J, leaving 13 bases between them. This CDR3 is CASSLGGQGYGNTIYF. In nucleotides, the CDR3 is TGCGCCAGCAGCTTGGGAGGGCAGGGGTATGGAAACACCATATATTTT.

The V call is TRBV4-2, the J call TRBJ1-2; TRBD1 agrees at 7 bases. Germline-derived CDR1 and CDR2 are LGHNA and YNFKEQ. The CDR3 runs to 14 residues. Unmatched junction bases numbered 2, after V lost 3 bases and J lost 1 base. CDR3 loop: CASSQGQNNYGYTF. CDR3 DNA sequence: TGTGCCAGCAGCCAGGGACAGAATAACTATGGCTACACCTTC.

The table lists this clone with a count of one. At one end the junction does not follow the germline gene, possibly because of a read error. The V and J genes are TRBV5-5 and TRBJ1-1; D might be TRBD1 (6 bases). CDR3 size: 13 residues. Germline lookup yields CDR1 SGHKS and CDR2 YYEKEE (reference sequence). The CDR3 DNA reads TGTGCCAGCAGCTTGGACAGGGTGGATCGGCTAGGTTTT. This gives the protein CASSLDRVDRLGF.

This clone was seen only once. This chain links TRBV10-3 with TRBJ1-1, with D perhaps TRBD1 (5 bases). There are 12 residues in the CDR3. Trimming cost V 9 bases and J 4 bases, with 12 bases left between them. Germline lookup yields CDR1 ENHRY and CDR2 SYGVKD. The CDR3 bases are TGTGCCATGGGACGCGGGGGCACTGAAGCTTTCTTT. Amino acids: CAMGRGGTEAFF.

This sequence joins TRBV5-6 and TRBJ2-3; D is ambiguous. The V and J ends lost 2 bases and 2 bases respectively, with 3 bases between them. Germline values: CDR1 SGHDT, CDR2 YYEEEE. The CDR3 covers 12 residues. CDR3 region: CASSLHTDTQYF. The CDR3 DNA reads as TGTGCCAGCAGCTTACACACAGATACGCAGTATTTT. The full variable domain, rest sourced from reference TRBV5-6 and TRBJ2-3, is DAGVTQSPTHLIKTRGQQVTLRCSPKSGHDTVSWYQQALGQGPQFIFQYYEEEERQRGNFPDRFSGHQFPNYSSELNVNALLLGDSALYLCASSLHTDTQYFGPGTRLTVL.

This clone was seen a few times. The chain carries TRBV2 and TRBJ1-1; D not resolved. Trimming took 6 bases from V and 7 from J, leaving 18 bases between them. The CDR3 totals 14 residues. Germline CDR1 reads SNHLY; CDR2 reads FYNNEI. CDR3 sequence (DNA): TGTGCCAGCAGACTTCCCAGGATAATCAGTGAAGCTTTCTTT. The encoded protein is CASRLPRIISEAFF.

CDR3 bases: TGTGCTAGTGGTTTGTGGAGGAGCTCTGGAAACACCATATATTTT. Protein product: CASGLWRSSGNTIYF. The chain uses TRBV12-5 and TRBJ1-3; no clear D. Trimming stripped 2 bases from V and 0 bases from J, with 8 bases between. This CDR3 comprises 15 residues. CDR1 and CDR2 (germline): LGHNT, FRNRAP. Using reference TRBV12-5 and TRBJ1-3 for the parts outside the CDR3, the full variable domain is DARVTQTPRHKVTEMGQEVTMRCQPILGHNTVFWYRQTMMQGLELLAYFRNRAPLDDSGMPKDRFSAEMPDATLATLKIQPSEPRDSAVYFCASGLWRSSGNTIYFGEGSWLTVV.

DNA for the CDR3: TGTGCCAGCAGCCCCGGGGCAGTTTATAGTGAAAAACTGTTTTTT. Its translation is CASSPGAVYSEKLFF. The chain couples TRBV7-9 to TRBJ1-4; maybe TRBD1 (5 bases). Per the germline V gene, CDR1 is SEHNR and CDR2 is FQNEAQ (reference sequence). This CDR3 is built from 15 residues. The V end lost 5 bases, the J end lost 7 bases, and 17 bases lay between the germline ends.

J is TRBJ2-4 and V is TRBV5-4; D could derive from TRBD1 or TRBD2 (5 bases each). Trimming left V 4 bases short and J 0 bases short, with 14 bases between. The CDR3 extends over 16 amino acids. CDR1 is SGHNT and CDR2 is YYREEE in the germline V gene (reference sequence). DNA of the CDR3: TGTGCCAGCAGCACTCAGGGAGCGCGAGCCAAAAACATTCAGTACTTC. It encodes CASSTQGARAKNIQYF.

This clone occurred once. The CDR3 region is CASSTRDRENGYTF. CDR3 DNA sequence: TGTGCCAGCAGCACGAGGGACAGGGAAAACGGCTACACCTTC. The genes are TRBV11-2 and TRBJ1-2, with TRBD1 matching 9 bases. The CDR3 length is 14 residues. The V gene's germline CDR1 is SGHAT and CDR2 FQNNGV. V lost 5 bases and J lost 8; bases outside the gene matches: 9. Drawing the rest from reference TRBV11-2 and TRBJ1-2, the complete variable domain is EAGVAQSPRYKIIEKRQSVAFWCNPISGHATLYWYQQILGQGPKLLIQFQNNGVVDDSQLPKDRFSAERLKGVDSTLKIQPAKLEDSAVYLCASSTRDRENGYTFGSGTRLTVV.

Here the CDR3 DNA reads TGTGCCAGCAGTTACGTCCTAGCGGGGACAAACACCGGGGAGCTGTTTTTT. Translation gives CASSYVLAGTNTGELFF. This sequence joins TRBV6-2 or TRBV6-3 and TRBJ2-2; 9 bases are a match to TRBD2. The J segment lost 2 bases and the V segment lost 2 bases, leaving 6 bases of the junction unmatched. From germline, CDR1 is MNHEY and CDR2 SVGEGT. The CDR3 loop spans 17 amino acids.

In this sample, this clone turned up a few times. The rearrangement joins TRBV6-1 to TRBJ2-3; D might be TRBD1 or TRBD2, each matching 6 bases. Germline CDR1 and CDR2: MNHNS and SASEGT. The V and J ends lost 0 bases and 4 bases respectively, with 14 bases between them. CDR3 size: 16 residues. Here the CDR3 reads CASSEALGGRADTQYF. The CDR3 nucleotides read TGTGCCAGCAGTGAAGCGCTTGGGGGGCGCGCAGATACGCAGTATTTT.

CDR3 nucleotide sequence: TGTGCCAGCAGCTTCGAGACAGGGCGACGGGAGCTGTTTTTT. It specifies CASSFETGRRELFF. This chain uses TRBV7-4 with TRBJ2-2, with 7 bases lining up with TRBD1. Germline CDR1 and CDR2: SGHVT and SQSDAQ. The ends lost 3 bases at V and 9 bases at J; junction bases unmatched: 7. This CDR3 is built from 14 residues.

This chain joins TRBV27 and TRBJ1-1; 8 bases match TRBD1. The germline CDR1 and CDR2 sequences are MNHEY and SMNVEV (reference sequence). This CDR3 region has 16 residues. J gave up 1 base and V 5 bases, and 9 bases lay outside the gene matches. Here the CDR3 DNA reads TGTGCCAGCAGTCAAGACAGGGGCCCTGAGAACACTGAAGCTTTCTTT. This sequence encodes CASSQDRGPENTEAFF.

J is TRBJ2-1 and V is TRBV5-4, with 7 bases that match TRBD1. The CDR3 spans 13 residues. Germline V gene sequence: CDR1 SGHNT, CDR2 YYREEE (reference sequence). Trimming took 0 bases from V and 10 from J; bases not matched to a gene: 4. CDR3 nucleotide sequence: TGTGCCAGCAGCTTGGGAGGGGGCAGGGAGCAGTTCTTC. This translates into CASSLGGGREQFF.

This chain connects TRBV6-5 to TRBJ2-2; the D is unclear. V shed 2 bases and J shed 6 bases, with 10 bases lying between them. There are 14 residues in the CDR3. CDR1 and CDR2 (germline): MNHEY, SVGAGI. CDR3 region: CASSYSATAGELFF. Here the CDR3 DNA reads TGTGCCAGCAGTTACAGCGCTACCGCCGGGGAGCTGTTTTTT.

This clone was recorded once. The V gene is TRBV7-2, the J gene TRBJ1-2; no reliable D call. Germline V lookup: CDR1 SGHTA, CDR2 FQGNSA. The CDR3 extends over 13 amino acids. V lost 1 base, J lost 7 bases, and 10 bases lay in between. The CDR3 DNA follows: TGTGCCAGCAGCTTAGGGAGGGATCGTGGCTACACCTTC. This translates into CASSLGRDRGYTF. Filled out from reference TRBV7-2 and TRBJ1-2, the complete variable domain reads GAGVSQSPSNKVTEKGKDVELRCDPISGHTALYWYRQSLGQGLEFLIYFQGNSAPDKSGLPSDRFSAERTGGSVSTLTIQRTQQEDSAVYLCASSLGRDRGYTFGSGTRLTVV.

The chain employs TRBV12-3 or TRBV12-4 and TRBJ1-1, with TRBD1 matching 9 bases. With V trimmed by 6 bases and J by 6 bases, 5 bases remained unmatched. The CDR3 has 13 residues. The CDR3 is CASSTDRGPEAFF. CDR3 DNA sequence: TGTGCCAGCAGCACGGACAGGGGCCCTGAAGCTTTCTTT.

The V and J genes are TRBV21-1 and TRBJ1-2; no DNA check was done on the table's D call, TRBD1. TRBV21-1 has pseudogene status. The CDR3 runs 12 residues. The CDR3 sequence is CASSTGVEGYTF. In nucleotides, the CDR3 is TGTGCCAGCAGTACAGGGGTGGAAGGCTACACCTTC.

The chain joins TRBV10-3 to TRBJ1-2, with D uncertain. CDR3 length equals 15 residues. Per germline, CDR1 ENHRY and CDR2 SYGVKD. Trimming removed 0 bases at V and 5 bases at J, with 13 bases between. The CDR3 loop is CAISESAGGPYGYTF. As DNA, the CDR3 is TGTGCCATCAGTGAGTCGGCAGGAGGACCTTATGGCTACACCTTC.

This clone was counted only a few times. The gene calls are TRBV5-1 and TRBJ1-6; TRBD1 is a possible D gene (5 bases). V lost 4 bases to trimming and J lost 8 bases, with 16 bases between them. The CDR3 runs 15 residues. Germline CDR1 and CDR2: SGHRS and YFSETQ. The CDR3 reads CASSTGGARDSPLHF. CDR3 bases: TGCGCCAGCAGCACTGGAGGAGCCAGGGATTCACCCCTCCACTTT.

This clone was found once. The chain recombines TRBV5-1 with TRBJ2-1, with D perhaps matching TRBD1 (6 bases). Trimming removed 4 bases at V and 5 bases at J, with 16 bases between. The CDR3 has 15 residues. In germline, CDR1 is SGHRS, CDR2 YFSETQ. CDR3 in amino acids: CASSPVRTANNEQFF. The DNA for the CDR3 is TGCGCCAGCAGCCCTGTACGGACAGCCAACAATGAGCAGTTCTTC.